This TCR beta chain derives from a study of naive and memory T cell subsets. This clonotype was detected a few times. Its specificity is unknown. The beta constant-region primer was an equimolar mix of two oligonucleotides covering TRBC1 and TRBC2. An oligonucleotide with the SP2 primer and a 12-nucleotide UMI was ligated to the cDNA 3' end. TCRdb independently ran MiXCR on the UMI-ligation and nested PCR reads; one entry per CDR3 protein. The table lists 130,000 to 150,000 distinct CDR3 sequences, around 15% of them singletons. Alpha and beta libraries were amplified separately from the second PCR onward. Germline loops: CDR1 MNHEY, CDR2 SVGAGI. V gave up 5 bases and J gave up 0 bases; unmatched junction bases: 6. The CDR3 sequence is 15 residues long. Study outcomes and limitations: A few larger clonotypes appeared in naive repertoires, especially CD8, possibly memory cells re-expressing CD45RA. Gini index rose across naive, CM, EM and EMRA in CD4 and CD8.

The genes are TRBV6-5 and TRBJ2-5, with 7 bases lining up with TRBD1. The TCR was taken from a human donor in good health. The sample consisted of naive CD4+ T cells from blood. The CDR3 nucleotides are TGTGCCAGCAGTACGAACAGGGGTAACCAAGAGACCCAGTACTTC. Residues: CASSTNRGNQETQYF.